Following are 5 T cell receptor beta chains from one sample sequenced in a study of human CD4 T cells and Enterobacteriaceae. All CD4+ cells other than CD45RA+CCR7+CD95- naive cells were sorted as memory, over 95% pure. Method: immunoSEQ multiplex PCR; TCRdb's copy keeps in-frame clones and lacks some. Here the sample spans 25,000 to 30,000 clones, approximately 82% being singletons. The sequencing sample was made of memory CD4+ T cells from blood. The receptors derive from a human donor in good health.

The V call is TRBV11-2, the J call TRBJ2-1, with D unresolved. The CDR3 has 13 residues. Germline V gene sequence: CDR1 SGHAT, CDR2 FQNNGV. V lost 1 base and J lost 4, with 5 bases in between. As DNA, the CDR3 is TGTGCCAGCAGCTTAGCTCTATACAATGAGCAGTTCTTC. Translating gives CASSLALYNEQFF. The full variable domain, with the rest looked up from reference TRBV11-2 and TRBJ2-1, is EAGVAQSPRYKIIEKRQSVAFWCNPISGHATLYWYQQILGQGPKLLIQFQNNGVVDDSQLPKDRFSAERLKGVDSTLKIQPAKLEDSAVYLCASSLALYNEQFFGPGTRLTVL.

The genes are TRBV10-3 and TRBJ2-6; a possible D gene is TRBD1 (5 bases). Trimming took off 0 bases at V and 4 bases at J, with 7 bases between the two ends. Germline CDR1 is ENHRY and CDR2 is SYGVKD. The CDR3 extends over 15 amino acids. CDR3 in DNA: TGTGCCATCAGTGAGTCTGGGGCGGGGGCCAACGTCCTGACTTTC. Amino acids: CAISESGAGANVLTF.

The chain is built from TRBV7-9 and TRBJ2-7; D may be TRBD2 (5 bases). The CDR3 sequence is 12 residues long. Germline V gives CDR1 SEHNR, CDR2 FQNEAQ (reference sequence). Between the trimmed V and J ends, which lost 1 base and 10 bases, there was a span of 11 bases. The CDR3: CASSLEKTGQYF. The DNA for the CDR3 is TGTGCCAGCAGCTTAGAAAAGACGGGACAGTACTTC.

J is TRBJ2-1 and V is TRBV10-3; TRBD1 matches at 10 bases. Germline CDR1 is ENHRY and CDR2 is SYGVKD. J was trimmed by 6 bases and V by 8 bases; bases with no gene match: 4. The CDR3 extends over 13 amino acids. The CDR3 loop is CAISGTGANEQFF. DNA of the CDR3: TGTGCCATCTCCGGGACAGGGGCCAATGAGCAGTTCTTC.

The chain couples TRBV6-1 to TRBJ1-1; D gene ambiguous. Trimming removed 11 bases from V and 5 bases from J, with 18 bases in between. CDR1 and CDR2 from the germline V gene are MNHNS and SASEGT. CDR3 length: 13 amino acids. The CDR3 sequence is CAGERESGTEAFF. In DNA, the CDR3 is TGTGCCGGGGAAAGGGAATCGGGAACTGAAGCTTTCTTT.